Below are 21 T cell receptor beta chains sequenced from a single sample in a study of blood T cell repertoires in COVID-19. Using immunoSEQ multiplex PCR, the repertoire was profiled, and TCRdb retains in-frame clones only, with some absent. This table has some 200,000 clones, under 90% appearing once. Sequencing input: peripheral blood. The receptor source for this set is a woman older than 75 with COVID-19, enrolled during active disease.

V is TRBV14 and J is TRBJ2-1; tentative D call: TRBD2 (6 bases). Trimming took 1 base from V and 1 from J, leaving 11 bases between them. Germline CDR1 SGHDN, CDR2 FVKESK. This CDR3 region has 16 residues. The CDR3 DNA is TGTGCCAGCAGCCAAGTCGCGGGGAGTTCCTACAATGAGCAGTTCTTC. Translated: CASSQVAGSSYNEQFF.

The chain recombines TRBV4-3 with TRBJ2-1; 8 positions agree with TRBD2. Trimming cost V 1 base and J 2 bases; bases outside gene matches: 1. The germline V gene encodes CDR1 LGHNA and CDR2 YSLEER. The CDR3 loop spans 15 amino acids. CDR3 sequence reads: CASSQGSGAYNEQFF. CDR3 bases: TGCGCCAGCAGCCAAGGTAGCGGGGCCTACAATGAGCAGTTCTTC.

CDR3 region: CASSAWTSGGMNEQFF. The CDR3 bases are TGTGCCAGCAGCGCATGGACTAGCGGGGGCATGAATGAGCAGTTCTTC. The chain is built from TRBV11-3 and TRBJ2-1; 13 bases are a match to TRBD2. V gave up 5 bases and J gave up 7 bases; unmatched junction bases: 8. Germline CDR1 reads SGHNT; CDR2 reads YENEEA. The length of the CDR3 is 16 residues.

To note about this clone: The same CDR3 arises from other DNA sequences in this sample as well. The CDR3 protein is CASSLNGGSGNTIYF. The CDR3, as DNA: TGCGCCAGCAGCTTGAACGGCGGCTCTGGAAACACCATATATTTT. The gene calls are TRBV5-1 and TRBJ1-3; D is undetermined. Germline lookup yields CDR1 SGHRS and CDR2 YFSETQ. V was trimmed by 1 base and J by 0 bases, leaving 8 bases between them. The CDR3 covers 15 residues.

The chain carries TRBV24-1 and TRBJ1-2, with TRBD1 as a possible D gene (6 bases). The CDR3 covers 14 residues. Germline CDR1 is KGHDR and CDR2 is SFDVKD. V was trimmed by 6 bases and J by 3 bases, leaving 13 bases between them. The CDR3 reads CATSPGESYYGYTF. CDR3 coding DNA: TGTGCCACCAGTCCAGGGGAATCCTACTATGGCTACACCTTC.

V is TRBV5-6 and J is TRBJ2-5, with a weak D call TRBD1 (5 bases). This CDR3 has 14 amino acids. V lost 2 bases, J lost 1 base, and 9 bases lay in between. CDR1 and CDR2 (germline): SGHDT, YYEEEE. This CDR3 is CASSFRGPQETQYF. Here the CDR3 DNA reads TGTGCCAGCAGCTTTAGGGGCCCCCAAGAGACCCAGTACTTC.

This chain links TRBV15 with TRBJ1-2; D not resolved. This CDR3 is built from 19 residues. V lost 5 bases, J lost 0 bases, and 25 bases lay in between. In germline, CDR1 is LNHNV, CDR2 YYDKDF (reference sequence). CDR3 protein: CATSHRGEGDGLANYGYTF. Here the CDR3 DNA reads TGTGCCACCAGCCACCGGGGTGAAGGAGATGGTTTAGCTAACTATGGCTACACCTTC.

V is TRBV27 and J is TRBJ2-3, with 9 bases lining up with TRBD1. The CDR3 totals 15 residues. Germline V lookup: CDR1 MNHEY, CDR2 SMNVEV (reference sequence). Losses at the gene ends were 3 bases for V and 2 bases for J; bases not matched to a gene: 3. CDR3 coding DNA: TGTGCCAGCAGTTTCGGGACAGGGTACACAGATACGCAGTATTTT. Its protein is CASSFGTGYTDTQYF.

The V call is TRBV3-1 (or the pseudogene TRBV3-2), the J call TRBJ1-1; D remains ambiguous. Looked up from germline, CDR1 is LGHDT and CDR2 is YNNKEL (reference sequence). V lost 0 bases to trimming and J lost 4 bases, with 12 bases between them. This CDR3 has 15 amino acids. The CDR3 region has the DNA TGTGCCAGCAGCCAAGATCCGGGCCGGGGCACTGAAGCTTTCTTT. Translation gives CASSQDPGRGTEAFF.

The CDR3 here is CAWSDRGRVTEAFF. CDR3 bases: TGTGCCTGGAGTGATAGGGGTAGAGTCACTGAAGCTTTCTTT. This chain joins TRBV30 and TRBJ1-1; tentatively, D is TRBD1 (5 bases). CDR1 is GTSNPN, CDR2 SVGIG, per germline (reference sequence). This CDR3 comprises 14 residues. Trimming took 1 base from V and 4 from J, leaving 13 bases between them.

The V and J genes are TRBV6-5 and TRBJ2-5; the match to TRBD1 covers 7 bases. This CDR3 spans 13 amino acids. The ends lost 6 bases at V and 5 bases at J; junction bases unmatched: 6. From germline, CDR1 is MNHEY and CDR2 SVGAGI. The CDR3 spells CASRSQGHETQYF. The CDR3 DNA reads as TGTGCCAGCAGATCACAGGGGCACGAGACCCAGTACTTC.

This clone has a single count. The chain combines TRBV4-2 with TRBJ1-2; 9 nucleotides match TRBD1. The trim removed 2 bases at V and 2 bases at J, leaving 3 bases unmatched. The CDR3 is 15 residues long. In germline, CDR1 is LGHNA, CDR2 YNFKEQ. This chain's CDR3 is CASSQPDRGNYGYTF. CDR3 in DNA: TGTGCCAGCAGCCAACCGGACAGGGGAAACTATGGCTACACCTTC.

The genes are TRBV6-6 and TRBJ1-2; D call uncertain. The CDR3 runs 16 residues. Germline CDR1 reads MNHNY; CDR2 reads SVGAGI (reference sequence). V was shortened by 4 bases and J by 0 bases, with 15 bases between the two germline ends. Here the CDR3 DNA reads TGTGCCAGCAGTTCCTGGGCCGTAATTTCTAACTATGGCTACACCTTC. It is translated as CASSSWAVISNYGYTF.

This clone was observed once. CDR3 protein: CASSRAEASPLHF. The CDR3 nucleotides are TGTGCCAGCAGCCGCGCCGAGGCATCACCCCTCCACTTT. V and J are TRBV7-2 and TRBJ1-6; D ambiguous. The V end was cut by 5 bases, the J end by 10 bases, with 12 bases between. The CDR3 runs 13 residues. CDR1 is SGHTA, CDR2 FQGNSA, per germline.

J is TRBJ1-1 and V is TRBV5-8, with D possibly matching TRBD1 (6 bases). CDR3 size: 13 residues. With 6 bases removed from V and 1 base from J, the gap between germline ends came to 10 bases. Germline assignment: CDR1 SGHTS and CDR2 YDEGEE. The CDR3 reads CASTLRGNTEAFF. The CDR3, as DNA: TGTGCCAGCACCCTCAGGGGGAACACTGAAGCTTTCTTT. The whole variable domain, remainder taken from reference TRBV5-8 and TRBJ1-1, is EAGVTQSPTHLIKTRGQQATLRCSPISGHTSVYWYQQALGLGLQFLLWYDEGEERNRGNFPPRFSGRQFPNYSSELNVNALELEDSALYLCASTLRGNTEAFFGQGTRLTVV.

The chain has TRBV27 and TRBJ1-5, with TRBD1 identical over 9 bases. Germline V gives CDR1 MNHEY, CDR2 SMNVEV (reference sequence). This CDR3 region has 18 residues. After removal of 8 bases from V and 2 bases from J, the junction contained 16 bases not matched to a gene. The chain's CDR3 is CASAKQPGQGYGNQPQHF. The DNA of the CDR3 is TGTGCCAGCGCGAAACAACCGGGACAGGGATACGGCAATCAGCCCCAGCATTTT.

V is TRBV29-1 and J is TRBJ2-1; 9 positions match TRBD1. In germline, CDR1 is SQVTM, CDR2 ANQGSEA. V was clipped by 5 bases and J by 7 bases; unmatched bases: 6. The CDR3 length is 13 residues. The CDR3 here is CSVRGQGRNEQFF. CDR3 DNA: TGCAGCGTTCGTGGACAGGGGAGGAATGAGCAGTTCTTC.

The CDR3 reads CASSKRRTGGLQNTGELFF. CDR3 DNA sequence: TGTGCCAGCAGCAAGAGACGGACAGGGGGCCTACAAAACACCGGGGAGCTGTTTTTT. The chain couples TRBV5-4 to TRBJ2-2, with 11 positions matching TRBD1. Germline loops: CDR1 SGHNT, CDR2 YYREEE (reference sequence). V was clipped by 4 bases and J by 2 bases; unmatched bases: 13. The CDR3 spans 19 residues. Supplemented by reference TRBV5-4 and TRBJ2-2, the full variable domain reads ETGVTQSPTHLIKTRGQQVTLRCSSQSGHNTVSWYQQALGQGPQFIFQYYREEENGRGNFPPRFSGLQFPNYSSELNVNALELDDSALYLCASSKRRTGGLQNTGELFFGEGSRLTVL.

The chain couples TRBV9 to TRBJ2-6, with TRBD1 matching 7 bases. With V trimmed by 4 bases and J by 4 bases, 17 bases remained unmatched. CDR1 is SGDLS, CDR2 YYNGEE, per germline. The CDR3 covers 19 residues. The CDR3 DNA sequence: TGTGCCAGCAGCCTAAAAACAGGGGAAGGCTCTCTGGGGGCCAACGTCCTGACTTTC. Its protein is CASSLKTGEGSLGANVLTF.

CDR3 nucleotide sequence: TGTGCCAGCAGCTATGCGGGGGGCAGGGGAAACTATGGCTACACCTTC. As protein: CASSYAGGRGNYGYTF. This chain links TRBV7-9 with TRBJ1-2, with D maybe TRBD1 (6 bases). The V gene's germline CDR1 is SEHNR and CDR2 FQNEAQ (reference sequence). Trimming left V 4 bases short and J 2 bases short, with 17 bases between. This CDR3 comprises 16 residues. Together with reference TRBV7-9 and TRBJ1-2, the CDR3 gives the full variable domain: DTGVSQNPRHKITKRGQNVTFRCDPISEHNRLYWYRQTLGQGPEFLTYFQNEAQLEKSRLLSDRFSAERPKGSFSTLEIQRTEQGDSAMYLCASSYAGGRGNYGYTFGSGTRLTVV.

The genes are TRBV12-3 or TRBV12-4 and TRBJ1-2; no definite D call. The CDR3 is 12 amino acids. V lost 4 bases and J lost 4, with 7 bases in between. CDR3 in DNA: TGTGCCAGCAGTTCTTCCAGCTATGGCTACACCTTC. The encoded protein is CASSSSSYGYTF.